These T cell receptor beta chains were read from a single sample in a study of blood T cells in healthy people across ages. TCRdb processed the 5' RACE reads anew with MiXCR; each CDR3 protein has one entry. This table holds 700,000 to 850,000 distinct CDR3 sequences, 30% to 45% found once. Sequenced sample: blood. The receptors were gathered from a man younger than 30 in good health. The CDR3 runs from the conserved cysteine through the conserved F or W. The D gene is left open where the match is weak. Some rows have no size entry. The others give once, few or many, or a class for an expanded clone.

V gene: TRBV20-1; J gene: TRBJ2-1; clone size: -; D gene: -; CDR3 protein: CSALGPLEIAYNEQFF; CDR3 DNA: TGCAGTGCCCTGGGGCCCCTAGAAATCGCCTACAATGAGCAGTTCTTC
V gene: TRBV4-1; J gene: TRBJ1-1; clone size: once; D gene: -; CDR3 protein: CASSQGQGAFF; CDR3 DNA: TGCGCCAGCAGCCAGGGCCAAGGAGCTTTCTTT
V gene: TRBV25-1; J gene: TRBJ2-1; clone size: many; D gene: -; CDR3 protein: CASSGPSSRSYNEQFF; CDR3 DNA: TGTGCCAGCAGTGGTCCGTCATCGCGCTCCTACAATGAGCAGTTCTTC
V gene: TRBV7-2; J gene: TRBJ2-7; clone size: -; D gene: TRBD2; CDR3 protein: CASSETSGYNEQYF; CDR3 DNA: TGTGCCAGCAGCGAGACTAGCGGATACAATGAGCAGTACTTC
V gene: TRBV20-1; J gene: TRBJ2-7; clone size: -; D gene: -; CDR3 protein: CSADLGDYNEQYF; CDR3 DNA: TGCAGTGCTGACCTCGGAGACTACAATGAGCAGTACTTC
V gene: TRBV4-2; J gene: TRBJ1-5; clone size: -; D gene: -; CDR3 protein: CASSQVVQGQGQPQHF; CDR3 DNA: TGTGCCAGCAGCCAAGTGGTACAGGGCCAAGGCCAGCCCCAGCATTTT
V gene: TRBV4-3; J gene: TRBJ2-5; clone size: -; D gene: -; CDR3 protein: CANSQDNREGTQYF; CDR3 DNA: TGCGCCAACAGCCAAGACAACAGGGAAGGGACCCAGTACTTC
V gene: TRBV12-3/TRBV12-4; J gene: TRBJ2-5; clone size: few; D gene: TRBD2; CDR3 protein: CASTLLANVYNEQYF; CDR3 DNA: TGTGCCAGCACCCTACTAGCGAACGTCTACAATGAGCAGTACTTC
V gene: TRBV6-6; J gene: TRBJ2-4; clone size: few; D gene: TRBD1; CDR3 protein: CASSPTGTGQNIQYF; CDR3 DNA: TGTGCCAGCAGCCCAACCGGGACAGGGCAAAACATTCAGTACTTC
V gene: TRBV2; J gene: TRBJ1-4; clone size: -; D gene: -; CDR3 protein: CASHLTTTNEKLFF; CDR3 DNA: TGTGCCAGCCACCTAACCACAACTAATGAAAAACTGTTTTTT
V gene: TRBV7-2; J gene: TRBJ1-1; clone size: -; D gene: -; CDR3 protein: CASRNRGNFNTEAFF; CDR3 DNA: TGTGCCAGCAGAAACCGGGGTAACTTCAACACTGAAGCTTTCTTT
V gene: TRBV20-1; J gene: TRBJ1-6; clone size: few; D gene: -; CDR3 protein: CSARPWQAGISSYNSPLHF; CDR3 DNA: TGCAGTGCTAGACCGTGGCAGGCGGGAATCAGCTCCTATAATTCACCCCTCCACTTT
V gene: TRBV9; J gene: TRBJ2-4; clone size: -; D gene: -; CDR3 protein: CASSTGDDSRGNIQYF; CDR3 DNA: TGTGCCAGCTCTACTGGGGACGACAGCCGGGGGAACATTCAGTACTTC
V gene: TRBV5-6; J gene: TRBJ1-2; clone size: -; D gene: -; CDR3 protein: CASSNTGQSYGYTF; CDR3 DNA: TGTGCCAGCAGCAACACGGGACAAAGCTATGGCTACACCTTC
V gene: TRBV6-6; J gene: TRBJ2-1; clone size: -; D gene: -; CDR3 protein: CASSYSRNSQETQFF; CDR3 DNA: TGTGCCAGCAGTTACTCCCGGAATTCCCAAGAGACCCAGTTCTTC
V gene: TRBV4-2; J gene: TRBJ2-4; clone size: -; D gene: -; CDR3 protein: CASSQDTRVAKNIQYF; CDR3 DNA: TGTGCCAGCAGCCAAGATACCCGGGTCGCCAAAAACATTCAGTACTTC
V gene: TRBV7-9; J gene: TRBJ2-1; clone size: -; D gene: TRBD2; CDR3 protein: CASSMSSGGYNEQFF; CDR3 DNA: TGTGCCAGCAGCATGTCTAGCGGGGGATACAATGAGCAGTTCTTC
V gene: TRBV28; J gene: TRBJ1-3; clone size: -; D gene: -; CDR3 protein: CASSFQPGRGSGNTIYF; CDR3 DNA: TGTGCCAGCAGCTTCCAACCGGGACGGGGCTCTGGAAACACCATATATTTT
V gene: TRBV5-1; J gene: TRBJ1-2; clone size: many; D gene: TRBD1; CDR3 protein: CASSLGQGRGYTF; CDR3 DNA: TGCGCCAGCAGCTTAGGACAGGGACGAGGCTACACCTTC
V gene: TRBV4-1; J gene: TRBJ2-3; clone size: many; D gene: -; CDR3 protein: CASSQEELDGDTQYF; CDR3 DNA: TGCGCCAGCAGCCAAGAAGAACTAGATGGAGATACGCAGTATTTT
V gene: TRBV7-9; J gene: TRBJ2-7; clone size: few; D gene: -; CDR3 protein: CTSSLMADAYEQYF; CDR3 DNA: TGTACCAGCAGCTTAATGGCTGACGCCTACGAGCAGTACTTC
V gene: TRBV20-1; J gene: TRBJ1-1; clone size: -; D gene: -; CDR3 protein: CSAAYGLNTKAFF; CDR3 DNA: TGCAGTGCTGCCTACGGGCTGAACACTAAAGCTTTCTTT
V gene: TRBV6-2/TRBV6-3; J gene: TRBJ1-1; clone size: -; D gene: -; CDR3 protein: CASTSPSGAFTEAFF; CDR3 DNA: TGTGCCAGTACCAGCCCTTCGGGGGCGTTTACTGAAGCTTTCTTT
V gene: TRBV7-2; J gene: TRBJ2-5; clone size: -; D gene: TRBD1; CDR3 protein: CASSPTGGAQETQYF; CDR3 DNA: TGTGCCAGCAGCCCGACAGGGGGCGCCCAAGAGACCCAGTACTTC
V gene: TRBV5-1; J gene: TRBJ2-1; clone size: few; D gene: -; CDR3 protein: CASGLGGRGPNEQFF; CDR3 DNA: TGCGCCAGCGGCCTGGGCGGCAGGGGACCCAATGAGCAGTTCTTC
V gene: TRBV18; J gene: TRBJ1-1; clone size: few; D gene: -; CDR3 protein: CAVGNMNTEAFF; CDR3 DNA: TGTGCCGTCGGGAACATGAACACTGAAGCTTTCTTT
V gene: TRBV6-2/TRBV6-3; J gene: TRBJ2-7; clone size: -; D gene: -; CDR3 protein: CASSDSVGNYEQYF; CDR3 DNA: TGTGCCAGCAGTGACTCGGTGGGTAATTACGAGCAGTACTTC
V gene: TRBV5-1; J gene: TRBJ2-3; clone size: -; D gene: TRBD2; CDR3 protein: CASSLTERGSTDTQYF; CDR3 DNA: TGCGCCAGCAGCTTAACTGAGCGGGGGAGCACAGATACGCAGTATTTT
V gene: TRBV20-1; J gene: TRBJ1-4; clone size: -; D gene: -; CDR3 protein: CSAQTGINEKLFF; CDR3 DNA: TGCAGTGCTCAGACGGGGATTAATGAAAAACTGTTTTTT
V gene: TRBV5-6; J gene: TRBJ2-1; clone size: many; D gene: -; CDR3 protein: CASSFDRIYNEQFF; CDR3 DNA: TGTGCCAGCAGCTTCGACCGAATCTACAATGAGCAGTTCTTC